This TCR beta chain originates from a study of blood T cell repertoires in COVID-19. Looking at the study overall: Acute and convalescent COVID-19 specimens originated in the United States, Italy and Spain. PBMCs, B-cell-depleted T cells, or T cells were the source of the cDNA or gDNA that made up the material.

Original processing notes: Counts of nucleated cells, estimated from reference gene primer amplification, were obtained. The repertoire was sequenced with immunoSEQ multiplex PCR; TCRdb's copy has only in-frame clones and lacks some. The D gene and trimming were derived from the DNA, and the V and J assignments and clone size from that table. The sample has hundreds of thousands of clones, 80% to 90% seen once; the top ten hold over 1.3%. This CDR3 comprises 16 residues. V lost 0 bases and J lost 2; bases outside the gene matches: 7. Germline CDR1 SGHRS, CDR2 YFSETQ. The sample taken for sequencing was peripheral blood. The clonotype originates from a woman in her twenties or thirties with active or convalescent COVID-19. The chain joins TRBV5-1 to TRBJ2-7; 8 bases map to TRBD2. This CDR3 reads CASSLAGLAGPYEQYF. Written as DNA, the CDR3 is TGCGCCAGCAGCTTGGCCGGGTTAGCGGGGCCCTACGAGCAGTACTTC.